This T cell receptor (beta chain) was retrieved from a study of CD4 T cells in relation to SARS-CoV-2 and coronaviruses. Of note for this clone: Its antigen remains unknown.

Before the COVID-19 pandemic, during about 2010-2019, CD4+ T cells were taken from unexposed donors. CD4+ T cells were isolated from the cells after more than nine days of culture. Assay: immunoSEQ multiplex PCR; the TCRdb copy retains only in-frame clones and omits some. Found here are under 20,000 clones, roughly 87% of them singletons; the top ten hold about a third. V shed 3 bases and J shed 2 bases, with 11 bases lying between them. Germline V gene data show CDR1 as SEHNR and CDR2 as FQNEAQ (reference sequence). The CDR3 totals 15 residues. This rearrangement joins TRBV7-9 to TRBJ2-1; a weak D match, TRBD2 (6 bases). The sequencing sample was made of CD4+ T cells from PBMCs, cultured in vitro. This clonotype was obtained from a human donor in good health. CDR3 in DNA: TGTGCCAGCAGCTTGGAGGGAGGTACCTACAATGAGCAGTTCTTC. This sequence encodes CASSLEGGTYNEQFF.